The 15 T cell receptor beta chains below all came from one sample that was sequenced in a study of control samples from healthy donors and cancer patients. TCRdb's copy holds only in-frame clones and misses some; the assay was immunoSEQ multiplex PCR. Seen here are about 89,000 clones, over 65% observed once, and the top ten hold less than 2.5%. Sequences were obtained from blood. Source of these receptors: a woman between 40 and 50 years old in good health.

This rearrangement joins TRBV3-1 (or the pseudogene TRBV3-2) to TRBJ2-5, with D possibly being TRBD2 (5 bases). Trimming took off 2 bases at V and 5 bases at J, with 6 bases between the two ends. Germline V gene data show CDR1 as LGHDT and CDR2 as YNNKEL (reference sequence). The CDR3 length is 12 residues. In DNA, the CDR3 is TGTGCCAGCAGCCAAACGGGGGAGACCCAGTACTTC. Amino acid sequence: CASSQTGETQYF.

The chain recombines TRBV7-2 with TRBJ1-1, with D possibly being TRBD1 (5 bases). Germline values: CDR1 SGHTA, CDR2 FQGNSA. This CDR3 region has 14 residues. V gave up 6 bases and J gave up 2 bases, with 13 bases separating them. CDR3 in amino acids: CASSATGVNTEAFF. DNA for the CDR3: TGTGCCAGCAGTGCAACGGGGGTTAACACTGAAGCTTTCTTT.

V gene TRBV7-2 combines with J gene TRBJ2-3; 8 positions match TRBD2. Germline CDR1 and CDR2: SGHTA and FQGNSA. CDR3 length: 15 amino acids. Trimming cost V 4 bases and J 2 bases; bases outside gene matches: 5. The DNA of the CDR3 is TGTGCCAGCAGCTCCTTAGCGGGGCCCACAGATACGCAGTATTTT. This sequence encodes CASSSLAGPTDTQYF.

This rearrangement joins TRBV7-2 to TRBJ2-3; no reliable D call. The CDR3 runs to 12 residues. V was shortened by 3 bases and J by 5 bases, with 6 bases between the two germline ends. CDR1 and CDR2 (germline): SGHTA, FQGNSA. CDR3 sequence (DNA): TGTGCCAGCAGCTTGGCTAAAGATACGCAGTATTTT. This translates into CASSLAKDTQYF.

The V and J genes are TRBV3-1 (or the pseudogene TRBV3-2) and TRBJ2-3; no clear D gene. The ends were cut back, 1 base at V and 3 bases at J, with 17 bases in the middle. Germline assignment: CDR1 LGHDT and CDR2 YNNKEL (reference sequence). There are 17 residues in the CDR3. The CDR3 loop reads CASSQVGWDLRTDTQYF. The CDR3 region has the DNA TGTGCCAGCAGCCAAGTTGGCTGGGATCTGAGAACAGATACGCAGTATTTT.

CDR3 in DNA: TGCGCCAGCAGCCAAGATCGGAACAGAAATAATTCACCCCTCCACTTT. Translation gives CASSQDRNRNNSPLHF. This chain connects TRBV4-3 to TRBJ1-6; no firm D call. CDR1 is LGHNA, CDR2 YSLEER, per germline. V was pared by 0 bases and J by 5 bases, with 11 bases between. This CDR3 has 16 residues.

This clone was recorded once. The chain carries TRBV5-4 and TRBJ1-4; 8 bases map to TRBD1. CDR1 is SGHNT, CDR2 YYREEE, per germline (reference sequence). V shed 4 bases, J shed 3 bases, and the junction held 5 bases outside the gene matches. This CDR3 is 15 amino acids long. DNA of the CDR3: TGTGCCAGCAGCCAGACAGGGGCGGCTAATGAAAAACTGTTTTTT. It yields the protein CASSQTGAANEKLFF.

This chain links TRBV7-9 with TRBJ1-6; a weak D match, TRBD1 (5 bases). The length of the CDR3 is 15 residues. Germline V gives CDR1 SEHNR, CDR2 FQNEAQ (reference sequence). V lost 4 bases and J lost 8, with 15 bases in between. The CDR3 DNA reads TGTGCCAGCAGCTCGAACCGGGACCGAGATTCACCCCTCCACTTT. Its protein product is CASSSNRDRDSPLHF.

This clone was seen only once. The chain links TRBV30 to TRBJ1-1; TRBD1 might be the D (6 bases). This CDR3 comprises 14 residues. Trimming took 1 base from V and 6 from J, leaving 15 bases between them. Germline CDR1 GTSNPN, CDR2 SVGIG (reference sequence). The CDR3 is CAWSGGTYASEAFF. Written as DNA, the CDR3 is TGTGCCTGGAGTGGGGGGACATATGCTTCTGAAGCTTTCTTT.

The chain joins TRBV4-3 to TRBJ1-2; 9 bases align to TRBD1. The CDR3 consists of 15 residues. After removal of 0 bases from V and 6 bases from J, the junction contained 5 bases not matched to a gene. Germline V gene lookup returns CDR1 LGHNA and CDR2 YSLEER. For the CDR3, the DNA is TGCGCCAGCAGCCAAGAGCTCGGACAGGGGAATGGCTACACCTTC. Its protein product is CASSQELGQGNGYTF.

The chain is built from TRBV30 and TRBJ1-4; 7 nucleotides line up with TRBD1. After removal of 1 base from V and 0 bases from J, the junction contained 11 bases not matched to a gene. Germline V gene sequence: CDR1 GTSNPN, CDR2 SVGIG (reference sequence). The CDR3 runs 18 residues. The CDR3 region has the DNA TGTGCCTGGAGTGGGACAGGTAGACTGGGTTCAACTAATGAAAAACTGTTTTTT. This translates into CAWSGTGRLGSTNEKLFF.

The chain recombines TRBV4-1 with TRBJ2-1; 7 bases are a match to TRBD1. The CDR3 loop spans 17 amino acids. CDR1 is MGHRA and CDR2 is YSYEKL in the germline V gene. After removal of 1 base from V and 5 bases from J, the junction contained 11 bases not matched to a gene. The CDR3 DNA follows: TGCGCCAGCAGCCAAGGGGGCCCGGGGACAGCGAACAATGAGCAGTTCTTC. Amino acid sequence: CASSQGGPGTANNEQFF.

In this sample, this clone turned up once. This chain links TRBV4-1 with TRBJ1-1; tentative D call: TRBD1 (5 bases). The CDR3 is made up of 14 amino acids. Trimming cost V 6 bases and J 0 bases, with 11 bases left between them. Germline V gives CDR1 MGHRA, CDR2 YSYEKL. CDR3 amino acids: CASRRGGLNTEAFF. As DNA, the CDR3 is TGCGCCAGCAGAAGGGGAGGCTTGAACACTGAAGCTTTCTTT.

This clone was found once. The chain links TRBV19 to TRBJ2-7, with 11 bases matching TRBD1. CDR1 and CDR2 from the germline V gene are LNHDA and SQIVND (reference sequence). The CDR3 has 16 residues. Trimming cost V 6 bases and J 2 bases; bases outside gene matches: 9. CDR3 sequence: CASSTGQGASTYEQYF. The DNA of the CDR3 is TGTGCCAGTAGCACAGGACAGGGGGCGAGTACCTACGAGCAGTACTTC.

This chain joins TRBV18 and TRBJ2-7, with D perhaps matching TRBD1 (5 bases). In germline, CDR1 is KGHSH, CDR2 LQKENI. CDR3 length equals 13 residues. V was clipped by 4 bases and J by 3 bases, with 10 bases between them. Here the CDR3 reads CASSLDMIYEQYF. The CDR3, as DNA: TGTGCCAGCTCACTGGACATGATCTACGAGCAGTACTTC.